This T cell receptor (beta chain) is drawn from a study of T cell responses to AZD1222 COVID-19 vaccine. Findings and limits, study-wide: Spike-specific TCR breadth and depth both grew after two AZD1222 doses. The study reported that nearly half of spike-specific TCRs target unmutated variant regions. After the peak T cell response, and only then, were repertoires sampled.

Looked up from germline, CDR1 is MDHEN and CDR2 is SYDVKM. J lost 0 bases, V lost 4 bases, and 10 bases had no gene match. This CDR3 has 18 amino acids. Assay: immunoSEQ multiplex PCR; the TCRdb copy retains only in-frame clones and omits some. The table records some 130,000 clones, over 85% of them present only once. In regard to this clone: Its antigen remains unknown.

The sequence was obtained from an adult in good health. The rearrangement joins TRBV28 to TRBJ2-5, with 11 bases identical to TRBD2. Material: peripheral blood, obtained on day 0 of AZD1222 vaccination. The CDR3 spells CASSSSGTSGLYQETQYF. In DNA form, the CDR3 reads TGTGCCAGCAGTTCATCCGGGACTAGCGGCCTGTACCAAGAGACCCAGTACTTC.